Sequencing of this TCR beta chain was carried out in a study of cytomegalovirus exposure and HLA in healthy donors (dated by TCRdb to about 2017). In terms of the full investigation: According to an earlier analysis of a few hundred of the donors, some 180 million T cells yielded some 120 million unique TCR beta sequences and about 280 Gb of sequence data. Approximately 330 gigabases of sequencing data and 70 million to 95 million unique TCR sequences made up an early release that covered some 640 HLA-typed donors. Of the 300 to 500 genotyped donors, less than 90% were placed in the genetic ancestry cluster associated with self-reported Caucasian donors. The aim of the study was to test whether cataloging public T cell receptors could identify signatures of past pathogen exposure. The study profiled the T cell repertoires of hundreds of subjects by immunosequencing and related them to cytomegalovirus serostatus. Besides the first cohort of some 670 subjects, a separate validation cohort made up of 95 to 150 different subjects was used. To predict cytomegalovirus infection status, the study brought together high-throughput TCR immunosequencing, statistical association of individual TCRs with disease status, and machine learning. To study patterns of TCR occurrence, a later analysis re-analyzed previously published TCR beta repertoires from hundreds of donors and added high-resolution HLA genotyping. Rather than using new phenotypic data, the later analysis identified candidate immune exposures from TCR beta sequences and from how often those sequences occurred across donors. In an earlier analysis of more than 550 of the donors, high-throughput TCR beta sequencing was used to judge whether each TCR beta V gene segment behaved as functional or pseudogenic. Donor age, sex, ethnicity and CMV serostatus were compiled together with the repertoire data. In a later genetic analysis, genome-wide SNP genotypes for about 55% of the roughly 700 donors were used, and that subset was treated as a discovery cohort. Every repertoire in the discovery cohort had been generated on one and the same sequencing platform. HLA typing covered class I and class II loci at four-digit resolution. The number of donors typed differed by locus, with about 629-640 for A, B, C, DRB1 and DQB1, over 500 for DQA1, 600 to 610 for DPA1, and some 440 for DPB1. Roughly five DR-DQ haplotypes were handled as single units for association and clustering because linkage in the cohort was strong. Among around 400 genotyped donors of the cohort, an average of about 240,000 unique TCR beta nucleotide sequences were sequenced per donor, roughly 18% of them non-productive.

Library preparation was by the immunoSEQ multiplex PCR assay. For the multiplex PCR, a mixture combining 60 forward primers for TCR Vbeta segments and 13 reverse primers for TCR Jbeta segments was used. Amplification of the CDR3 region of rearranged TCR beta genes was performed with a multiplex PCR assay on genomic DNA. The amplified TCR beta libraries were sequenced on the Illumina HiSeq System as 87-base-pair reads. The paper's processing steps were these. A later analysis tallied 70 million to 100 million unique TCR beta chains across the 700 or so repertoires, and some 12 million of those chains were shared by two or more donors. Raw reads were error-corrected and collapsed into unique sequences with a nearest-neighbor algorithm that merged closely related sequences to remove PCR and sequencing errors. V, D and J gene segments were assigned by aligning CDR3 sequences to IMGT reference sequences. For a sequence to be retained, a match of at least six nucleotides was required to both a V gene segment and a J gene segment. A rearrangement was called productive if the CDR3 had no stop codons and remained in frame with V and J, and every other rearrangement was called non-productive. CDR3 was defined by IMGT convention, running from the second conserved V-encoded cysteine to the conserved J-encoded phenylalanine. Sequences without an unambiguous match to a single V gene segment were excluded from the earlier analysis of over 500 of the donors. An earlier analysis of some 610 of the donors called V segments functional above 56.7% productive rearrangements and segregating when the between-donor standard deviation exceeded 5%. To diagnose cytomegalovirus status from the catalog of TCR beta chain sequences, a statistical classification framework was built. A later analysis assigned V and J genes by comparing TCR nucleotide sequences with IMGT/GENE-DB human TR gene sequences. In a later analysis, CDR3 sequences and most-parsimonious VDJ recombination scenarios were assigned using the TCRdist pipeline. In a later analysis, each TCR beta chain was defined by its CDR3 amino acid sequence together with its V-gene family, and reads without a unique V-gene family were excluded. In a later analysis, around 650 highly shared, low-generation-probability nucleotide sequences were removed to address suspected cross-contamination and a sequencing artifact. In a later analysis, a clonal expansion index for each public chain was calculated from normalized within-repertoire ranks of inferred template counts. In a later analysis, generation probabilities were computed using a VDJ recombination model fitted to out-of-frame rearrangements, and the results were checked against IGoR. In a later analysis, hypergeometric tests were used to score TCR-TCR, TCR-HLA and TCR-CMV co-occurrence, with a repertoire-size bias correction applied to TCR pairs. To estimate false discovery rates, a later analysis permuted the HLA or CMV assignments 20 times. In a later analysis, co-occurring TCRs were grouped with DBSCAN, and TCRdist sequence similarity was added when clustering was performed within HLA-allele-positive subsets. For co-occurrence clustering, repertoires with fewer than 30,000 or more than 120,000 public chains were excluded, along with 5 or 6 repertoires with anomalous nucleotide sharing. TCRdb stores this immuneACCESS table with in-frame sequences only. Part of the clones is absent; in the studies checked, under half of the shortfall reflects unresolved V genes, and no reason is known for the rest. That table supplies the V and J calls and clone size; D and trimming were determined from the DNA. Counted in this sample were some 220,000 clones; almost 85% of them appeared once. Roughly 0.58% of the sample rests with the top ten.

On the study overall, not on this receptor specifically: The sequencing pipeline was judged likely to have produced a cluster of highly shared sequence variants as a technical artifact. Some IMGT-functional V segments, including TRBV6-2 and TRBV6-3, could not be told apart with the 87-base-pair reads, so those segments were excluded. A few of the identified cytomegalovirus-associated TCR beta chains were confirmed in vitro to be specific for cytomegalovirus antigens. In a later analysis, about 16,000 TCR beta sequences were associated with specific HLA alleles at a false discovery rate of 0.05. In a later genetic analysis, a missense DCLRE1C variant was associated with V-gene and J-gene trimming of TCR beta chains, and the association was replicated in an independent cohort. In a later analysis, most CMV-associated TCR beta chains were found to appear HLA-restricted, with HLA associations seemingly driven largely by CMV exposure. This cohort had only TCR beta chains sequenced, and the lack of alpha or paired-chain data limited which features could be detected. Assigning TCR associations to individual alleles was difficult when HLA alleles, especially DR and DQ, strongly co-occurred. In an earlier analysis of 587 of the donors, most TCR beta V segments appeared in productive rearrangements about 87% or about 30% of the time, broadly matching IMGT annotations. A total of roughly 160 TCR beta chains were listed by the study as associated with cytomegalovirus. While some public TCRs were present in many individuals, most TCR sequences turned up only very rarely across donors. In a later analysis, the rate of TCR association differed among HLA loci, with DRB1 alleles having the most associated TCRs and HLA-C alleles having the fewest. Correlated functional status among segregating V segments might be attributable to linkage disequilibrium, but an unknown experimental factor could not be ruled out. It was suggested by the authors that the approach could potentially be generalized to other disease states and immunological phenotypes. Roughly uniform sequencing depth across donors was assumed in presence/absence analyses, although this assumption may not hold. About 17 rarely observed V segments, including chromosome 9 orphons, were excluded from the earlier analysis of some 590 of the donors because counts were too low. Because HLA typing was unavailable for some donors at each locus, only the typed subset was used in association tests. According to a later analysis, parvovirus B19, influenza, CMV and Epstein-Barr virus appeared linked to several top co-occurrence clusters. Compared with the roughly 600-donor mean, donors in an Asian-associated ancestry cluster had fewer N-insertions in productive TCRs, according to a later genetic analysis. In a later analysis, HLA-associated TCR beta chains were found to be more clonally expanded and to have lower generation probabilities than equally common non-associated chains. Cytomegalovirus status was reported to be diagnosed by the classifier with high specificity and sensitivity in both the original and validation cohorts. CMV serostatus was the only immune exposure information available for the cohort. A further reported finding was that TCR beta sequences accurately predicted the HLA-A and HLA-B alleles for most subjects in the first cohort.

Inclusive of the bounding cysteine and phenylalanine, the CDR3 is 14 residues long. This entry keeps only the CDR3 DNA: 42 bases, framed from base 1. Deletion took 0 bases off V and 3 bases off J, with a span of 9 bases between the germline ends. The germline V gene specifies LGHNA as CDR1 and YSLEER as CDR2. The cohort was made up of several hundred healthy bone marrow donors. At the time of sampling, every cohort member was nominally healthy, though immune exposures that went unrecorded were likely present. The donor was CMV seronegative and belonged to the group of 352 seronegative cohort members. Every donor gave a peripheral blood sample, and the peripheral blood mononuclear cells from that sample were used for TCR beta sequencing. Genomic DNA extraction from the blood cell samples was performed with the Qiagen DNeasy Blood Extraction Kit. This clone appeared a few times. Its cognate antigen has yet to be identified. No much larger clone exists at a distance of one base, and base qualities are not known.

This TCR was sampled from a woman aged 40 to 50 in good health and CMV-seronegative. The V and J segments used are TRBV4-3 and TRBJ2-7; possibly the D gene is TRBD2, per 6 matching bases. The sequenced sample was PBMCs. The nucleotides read TGCGCCAGCAGCCAAGATGGAGGGTTCTACGAGCAGTACTTC. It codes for CASSQDGGFYEQYF.